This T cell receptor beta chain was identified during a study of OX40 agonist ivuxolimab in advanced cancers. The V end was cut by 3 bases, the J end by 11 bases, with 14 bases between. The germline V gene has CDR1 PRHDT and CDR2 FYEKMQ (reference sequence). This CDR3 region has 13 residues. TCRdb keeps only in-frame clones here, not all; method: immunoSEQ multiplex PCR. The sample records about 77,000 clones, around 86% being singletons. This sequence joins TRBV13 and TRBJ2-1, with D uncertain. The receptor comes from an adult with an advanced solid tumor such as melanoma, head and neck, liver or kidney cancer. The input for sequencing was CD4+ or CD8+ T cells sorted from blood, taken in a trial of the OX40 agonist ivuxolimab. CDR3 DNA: TGTGCCAGCAGCTTCCCCCGGGCCGTTCAGCAGTTCTTC. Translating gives CASSFPRAVQQFF. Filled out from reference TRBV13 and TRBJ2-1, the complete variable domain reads AAGVIQSPRHLIKEKRETATLKCYPIPRHDTVYWYQQGPGQDPQFLISFYEKMQSDKGSIPDRFSAQQFSDYHSELNMSSLELGDSALYFCASSFPRAVQQFFGPGTRLTVL.